Here is one T cell receptor beta chain with its context. The data belong to a study of blood T cell repertoires in COVID-19. Across the whole study: Sources were T cells, B-cell-depleted T cells, or PBMCs; the material itself was cDNA or gDNA.

Original processing methods: It was from reference gene primer amplification that nucleated cell counts were estimated. Clones were sequenced by immunoSEQ multiplex PCR, and TCRdb holds only the in-frame ones, with some missing. The D gene and trimming were derived from the DNA, and the V and J assignments and clone size from that table. This sample has approximately 230,000 clones, with approximately 86% found just once. Trimming cost V 4 bases and J 0 bases; bases outside gene matches: 11. This CDR3 has 17 residues. This TCR was sampled from a woman younger than 45 with acute COVID-19. The rearrangement links TRBV5-3 to TRBJ1-1; 8 bases map to TRBD1. TRBV5-3 is annotated as an ORF whose role is uncertain. The sample was PBMCs or T cells enriched from blood (not recorded which). The CDR3 DNA reads as TGTGCCAGAAGCCCCAGACAAACAGGGGGGGTGAACACTGAAGCTTTCTTT. This sequence encodes CARSPRQTGGVNTEAFF.